This T cell receptor beta chain was documented in a study of T cells in Graves' hyperthyroidism and ophthalmopathy. Unmatched junction bases numbered 13, after V lost 6 bases and J lost 0 bases. This CDR3 region has 17 residues. This clonotype was detected many times. RNA transcripts provided the source from which TCR beta CDR3 regions were amplified. Using the HTBI primer set, a first-round RT-PCR was run on the TCR CDR3. Using its own MiXCR run on the multiplex PCR reads, TCRdb lists one record per CDR3 protein. Altogether approximately 530,000 distinct CDR3 sequences are present, roughly 17% being singletons, with the ten largest covering approximately 20%.

This receptor was taken from a young woman with Graves' hyperthyroidism. The chain is built from TRBV12-3 or TRBV12-4 and TRBJ1-1, with 7 bases aligning to TRBD1. Sequencing was performed on blood. The CDR3 region has the DNA TGTGCCAGCAGGCCCACAGGGGTCCGGGGGATGAACACTGAAGCTTTCTTT. Encoded protein: CASRPTGVRGMNTEAFF.